These T cell receptor beta chains were read from a single sample in a study of blood T cell repertoires in COVID-19. Here immunoSEQ multiplex PCR was the method, and the copy in TCRdb shows in-frame clones only, minus some. The table lists roughly 97,000 clones, just over 90% of them singletons. The sample was peripheral blood. These receptors all come from a man aged 55-75 years with acute or convalescent COVID-19. The CDR3 runs from the conserved cysteine through the conserved F or W. A D gene is named only where the DNA matches it firmly. Clone size is shown for a subset of rows, as once, few, many or a class of expanded clone.

v_gene,j_gene,d_gene,abundance,CDR3nt,CDR3aa
TRBV12-3/TRBV12-4,TRBJ1-2,.,.,TGTGCCAGCAGTCCCGACAGGAGCTATGGCTACACCTTC,CASSPDRSYGYTF
TRBV6-2/TRBV6-3,TRBJ1-1,TRBD1,.,TGTGCCAGCAGCCCACTGACAGGGGGCACTGAAGCTTTCTTT,CASSPLTGGTEAFF
TRBV18,TRBJ1-1,TRBD1,.,TGTGCCAGCTCACAATCGACAGGGGGCGGTGAAGCTTTCTTT,CASSQSTGGGEAFF
TRBV2,TRBJ2-3,.,.,TGTGCCAGCAAGCTCCCACTAGGGGATACGCAGTATTTT,CASKLPLGDTQYF
TRBV19,TRBJ2-2,TRBD1,.,TGTGCCAGTAGTAACGGACAGGAATACACCGGGGAGCTGTTTTTT,CASSNGQEYTGELFF
TRBV18,TRBJ2-3,.,once,TGTGCCAGCTCACCGTTGGGACTCTCCAAAGGCACAGATACGCAGTATTTT,CASSPLGLSKGTDTQYF
TRBV2,TRBJ1-2,.,.,TGTGCCAGCAGTGAACACAGGGACTATGGCTACACCTTC,CASSEHRDYGYTF
TRBV7-9,TRBJ1-1,.,.,TGTGCCAGCAGCTCCGGGATCGAGAACACTGAAGCTTTCTTT,CASSSGIENTEAFF
TRBV5-4,TRBJ2-5,TRBD2,.,TGTGCCAGCAGCGGCGGGACTAGCGGGGGGGGAAAGACCCAGTACTTC,CASSGGTSGGGKTQYF
TRBV7-9,TRBJ2-2,TRBD2,.,TGTGCCAGCAGCTTAGTACGGGGGGCGAACACCGGGGAGCTGTTTTTT,CASSLVRGANTGELFF
TRBV2,TRBJ1-1,.,.,TGTGCCAGCAGTGGACGGAGAGATCCCAACACTGAAGCTTTCTTT,CASSGRRDPNTEAFF
TRBV5-1,TRBJ1-4,.,.,TGCGCCAGCAGCCGACAGGAGCCTAATGAAAAACTGTTTTTT,CASSRQEPNEKLFF
TRBV5-1,TRBJ2-3,.,.,TGCGCCAGCAGCCTCTCCTTAAGCGGCACAGATACGCAGTATTTT,CASSLSLSGTDTQYF
TRBV10-2,TRBJ1-1,.,once,TGCGCCAGCGGGGAGGACGGTGAACGGGCTGAAGCTTTCTTT,CASGEDGERAEAFF
TRBV5-1,TRBJ1-1,.,once,TGCGCCAGCAGTGCAGGGCCTGAAGCTTTCTTT,CASSAGPEAFF
TRBV20-1,TRBJ1-2,TRBD1,once,TGCAGTGCTAGTAGAGGGGGACAGGAAAACTATGGCTACACCTTC,CSASRGGQENYGYTF
TRBV2,TRBJ1-1,TRBD1,.,TGTGCCAGCACCGGGACAGGGGTACGAGCTTTCTTT,CASTGTGVRAFF
TRBV5-1,TRBJ2-3,TRBD1,.,TGCGCCAGCAGCTTGGTCCTACAGGGGAGTGGCACAGATACGCAGTATTTT,CASSLVLQGSGTDTQYF
TRBV6-6,TRBJ1-1,.,once,TGTGCCAGCAGTTGGCAGGGGAAAACTGAAGCTTTCTTT,CASSWQGKTEAFF
TRBV7-2,TRBJ2-2,.,.,TGTGCCAGCAGCTTAGTCCTTGAGGCCGGGGAGCTGTTTTTT,CASSLVLEAGELFF
TRBV19,TRBJ1-5,TRBD1,.,TGTGCCAGCCGGGACAGGTCTTTTAATCAGCCCCAGCATTTT,CASRDRSFNQPQHF
TRBV13,TRBJ2-7,.,.,TGTGCCAGCAGCTTAGAGCAGGACACCTGTCACTTC,CASSLEQDTCHF
TRBV27,TRBJ1-5,.,.,TGTGCCAGCAGTTTACAACCCGAGGGTCAGCCCCAGCATTTT,CASSLQPEGQPQHF
TRBV2,TRBJ1-3,.,.,TGTGCCAGCAGTGAAGGTAGAGGAAACACCATATATTTT,CASSEGRGNTIYF
TRBV2,TRBJ1-2,.,.,TGTGCCAGCAGTGAAGCGCGACAGGACTATGGCTACACCTTC,CASSEARQDYGYTF
TRBV27,TRBJ2-3,.,once,TGTGCCAGCAGTTTATGGGCCTCCCGCACAGATACGCAGTATTTT,CASSLWASRTDTQYF
TRBV11-3,TRBJ1-1,TRBD1,.,TGTGCCAGCAGCGCCAGTCGACAGGGGGGGATGAACACTGAAGCTTTCTTT,CASSASRQGGMNTEAFF
TRBV7-9,TRBJ1-1,TRBD1,.,TGTGCCAGCAGCATTTACGAGACCGGGACAGGAGCTTTCTTT,CASSIYETGTGAFF
TRBV7-9,TRBJ2-2,TRBD2,.,TGTGCCAGCAGCTTAGAGCGGGGAACCGGGGAGCTGTTTTTT,CASSLERGTGELFF